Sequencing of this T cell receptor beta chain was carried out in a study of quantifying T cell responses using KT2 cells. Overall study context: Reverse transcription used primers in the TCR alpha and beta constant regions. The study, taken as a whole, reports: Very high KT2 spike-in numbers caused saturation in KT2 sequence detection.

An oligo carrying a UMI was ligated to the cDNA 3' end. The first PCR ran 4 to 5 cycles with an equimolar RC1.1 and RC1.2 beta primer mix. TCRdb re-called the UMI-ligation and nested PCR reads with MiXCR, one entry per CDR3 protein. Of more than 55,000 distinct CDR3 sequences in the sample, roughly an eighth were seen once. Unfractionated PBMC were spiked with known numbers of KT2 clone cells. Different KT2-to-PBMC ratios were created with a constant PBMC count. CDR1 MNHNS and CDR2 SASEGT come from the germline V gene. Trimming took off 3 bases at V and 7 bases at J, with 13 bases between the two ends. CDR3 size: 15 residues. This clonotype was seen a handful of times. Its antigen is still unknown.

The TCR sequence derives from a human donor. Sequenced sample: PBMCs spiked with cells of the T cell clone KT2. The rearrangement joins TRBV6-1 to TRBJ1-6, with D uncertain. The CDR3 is CASSESRRENSPLHF. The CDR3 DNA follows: TGTGCCAGCAGTGAGTCACGGAGAGAGAATTCACCCCTCCACTTT.